The clone carrying this T cell receptor beta chain has ten or more counts. Its antigen is not identified. The record originates from a study of blood T cells in healthy people across ages. Using a J-beta primer mix together with a sample-barcoded 5' primer, a second PCR was run for roughly 7 to 11 cycles. Template switching added a 12-random-nucleotide identifier to every cDNA molecule. Every individual sample yielded 2.5 million or more paired-end reads (each containing CDR3). TCRdb reanalysed the 5' RACE reads using MiXCR and keeps one entry per CDR3 protein. Here the sample spans around 900,000 distinct CDR3 sequences, 25% to 30% being singletons. Collection of approximately 9.3 milliliters of peripheral blood was performed for each donor. Losses at the gene ends were 4 bases for V and 4 bases for J; bases not matched to a gene: 5. The germline V gene encodes CDR1 MNHEY and CDR2 SMNVEV (reference sequence). The CDR3 has 15 amino acids.

Notes on the study in general: Older age coincided with a roughly linear decline in TCR beta diversity per million T cells.

This clonotype was sampled from a woman older than 75 in good health. Sequenced: blood. The V and J genes are TRBV27 and TRBJ2-4; 9 bases fit TRBD1. The CDR3 protein is CASSSPGQGKNIQYF. As DNA, the CDR3 is TGTGCCAGCAGTTCACCGGGACAGGGAAAAAACATTCAGTACTTC.